This record looks at one TCR beta chain sequence and its context. What it recognizes is unknown. Time point specified: newly diagnosed GD, antithyroid drugs for less than 3 months. PBMCs provided the RNA from which the TCR library was made. EDTA tubes were used for drawing 8 to 9 milliliters of peripheral blood. The CDR3 runs 15 residues. Germline loops: CDR1 MNHNS, CDR2 SASEGT. The V segment lost 6 bases and the J segment 8 bases; nucleotides outside the gene matches: 12. These data belong to a study of regulatory T cells in long-lasting Graves disease. Study results and caveats: Persistent-disease Graves' patients showed less TCR diversity than new cases. Favored gene segments in persistent disease were TRBV28, TRBJ1-2 and TRBJ2-5.

Researchers made TCR beta libraries by using iRepertoire HTBI primers and running Arm-PCR on CDR3 regions. MiXCR was run by TCRdb on the multiplex PCR reads, yielding one entry per CDR3 protein. The sample has 350,000 to 450,000 distinct CDR3 sequences; over 15% are singletons. The same data also contributed to another study, on T cells in Graves' hyperthyroidism and ophthalmopathy. Per that paper: On the basis of clinical symptoms, serum thyroxine and TRAb, thyroid ultrasound and orbital computed tomography, diagnoses were made.

J is TRBJ1-2 and V is TRBV6-1, with TRBD1 matching 10 bases. The TCR originated in a man between 40 and 49 years old with Graves disease. This specimen consisted of peripheral blood mononuclear cells (PBMCs), obtained at new diagnosis, from a patient treated with antithyroid drugs. The CDR3 is CASSRRQGAYLGYTF. As DNA, the CDR3 is TGTGCCAGCAGCCGCAGACAGGGGGCTTATCTGGGCTACACCTTC.